What follows are 26 T cell receptor beta chains derived from one specimen sequenced in a study of T cells in Graves' hyperthyroidism and ophthalmopathy. The investigators amplified TCR beta CDR3 regions from RNA transcripts. First-round RT-PCR of the TCR CDR3 relied on the HTBI primer set. TCRdb independently ran MiXCR on the multiplex PCR reads; one entry per CDR3 protein. The top ten hold around 30% of the sample, which has about 250,000 distinct CDR3 sequences, 13% to 15% seen once. Sequenced: blood. The origin of the receptors is a woman aged 50 to 60 with Graves' hyperthyroidism that later progressed to Graves' ophthalmopathy.

The sample holds many counts of this clonotype. The V gene is TRBV13, the J gene TRBJ2-3; a weak D match, TRBD1 (6 bases). Germline CDR1 reads PRHDT; CDR2 reads FYEKMQ (reference sequence). This CDR3 is 15 amino acids long. V lost 3 bases and J 5 bases, leaving 15 bases between the germline ends. The CDR3 here is CASSFEGARGDTQYF. The CDR3 region has the DNA TGTGCCAGCAGCTTCGAGGGAGCCAGGGGAGATACGCAGTATTTT.

A remark on this clonotype: A read error may be the cause here, since a much bigger clone is one base away. DNA for the CDR3: TGCAGTGCCCAGGTTTGGGATTCAACCTACGAGCAGTACTTC. Its protein is CSAQVWDSTYEQYF. V and J are TRBV20-1 and TRBJ2-7; no definite D call. Germline V gives CDR1 DFQATT, CDR2 SNEGSKA (reference sequence). Trimming took off 6 bases at V and 2 bases at J, with 17 bases between the two ends. The CDR3 loop spans 14 amino acids.

This clonotype came up many times. CDR3 sequence: CASRKETEGRLSHYNEQFF. The DNA of the CDR3 is TGTGCCAGCAGAAAGGAGACAGAGGGACGCCTCAGTCACTACAATGAGCAGTTCTTC. The J gene is TRBJ2-1, the V gene TRBV6-1; either TRBD1 or TRBD2 may supply D (5 bases each). Germline loops: CDR1 MNHNS, CDR2 SASEGT. The CDR3 has 19 residues. Trimming left V 6 bases short and J 3 bases short, with 27 bases between.

This clonotype occurred many times. The rearrangement links TRBV7-9 to TRBJ2-3; TRBD2 might be the D (9 bases). Germline V gene lookup returns CDR1 SEHNR and CDR2 FQNEAQ (reference sequence). V was trimmed by 1 base and J by 5 bases, leaving 25 bases between them. This CDR3 has 19 amino acids. CDR3 bases: TGTGCCAGCAGCTTAGTTCAGGGGGCGGCGGGAGGGCCTGGAGATACGCAGTATTTT. Amino acids: CASSLVQGAAGGPGDTQYF.

This clonotype appeared many times. The chain recombines TRBV11-2 with TRBJ2-1; D possibly corresponds to TRBD2 (5 bases). Germline V CDR1 and CDR2: SGHAT, FQNNGV. The CDR3 sequence is 12 residues long. The ends were cut back, 7 bases at V and 6 bases at J, with 10 bases in the middle. The CDR3 spells CASTQRVNEQFF. CDR3 coding DNA: TGTGCCAGCACTCAGAGGGTCAATGAGCAGTTCTTC.

The rearrangement joins TRBV19 to TRBJ2-7, with D perhaps TRBD2 (6 bases). Trimming cost V 6 bases and J 6 bases, with 21 bases left between them. Germline lookup yields CDR1 LNHDA and CDR2 SQIVND (reference sequence). The length of the CDR3 is 15 residues. The CDR3 protein is CASRPNSGGQTEQYF. The CDR3 coding sequence is TGTGCCAGTAGACCAAATAGCGGAGGGCAGACCGAGCAGTACTTC.

This clonotype was seen many times. This chain links TRBV20-1 with TRBJ1-1; TRBD1 matches 8 bases. J was trimmed by 2 bases and V by 4 bases; bases with no gene match: 6. In germline, CDR1 is DFQATT, CDR2 SNEGSKA (reference sequence). The CDR3 runs 14 residues. The CDR3 protein is CSAMPDRANTEAFF. The CDR3, as DNA: TGCAGTGCTATGCCGGACAGGGCTAACACTGAAGCTTTCTTT.

J is TRBJ2-7 and V is TRBV6-1, with a possible D match to TRBD2 (5 bases). V lost 5 bases, J lost 3 bases, and 20 bases lay in between. The CDR3 is made up of 16 amino acids. In germline, CDR1 is MNHNS, CDR2 SASEGT. The chain's CDR3 is CASSPLPTPDYYEQYF. In nucleotides, the CDR3 is TGTGCCAGCAGTCCCCTCCCGACACCAGACTACTACGAGCAGTACTTC.

This clonotype was observed many times. This chain links TRBV2 with TRBJ2-3; TRBD1 agrees at 10 bases. Germline V gene lookup returns CDR1 SNHLY and CDR2 FYNNEI. This CDR3 comprises 15 residues. The J segment lost 4 bases and the V segment lost 6 bases, leaving 7 bases of the junction unmatched. The CDR3 DNA is TGTGCCAGCAGCGACAGGGGGCGCCGGGCAGATACGCAGTATTTT. Its protein is CASSDRGRRADTQYF.

V is TRBV6-1 and J is TRBJ1-1, with D perhaps matching TRBD1 (5 bases). V lost 4 bases to trimming and J lost 5 bases, with 11 bases between them. The CDR3 has 13 amino acids. CDR1 is MNHNS and CDR2 is SASEGT in the germline V gene. The CDR3 bases are TGTGCCAGCAGTGGCGTCAGGGAGACTGAAGCTTTCTTT. It is translated as CASSGVRETEAFF.

This clonotype has a handful of counts. The V and J genes are TRBV28 and TRBJ1-2, with D maybe TRBD1 (5 bases). Trimming took off 7 bases at V and 8 bases at J, with 17 bases between the two ends. CDR1 MDHEN and CDR2 SYDVKM come from the germline V gene. The CDR3 runs 13 residues. The CDR3 is CASTTPQGPGYTF. In DNA, the CDR3 is TGTGCCAGCACCACCCCCCAGGGTCCCGGCTACACCTTC.

This clonotype was found many times. The chain has TRBV30 and TRBJ2-1; 9 positions agree with TRBD2. Germline V CDR1 and CDR2: GTSNPN, SVGIG (reference sequence). The CDR3 length is 14 residues. V trimming: 2 bases; J trimming: 6 bases; junction bases outside the gene matches: 5. CDR3 nucleotides: TGTGCCTGGAGTATCTTAGCGGGAGCCAATGAGCAGTTCTTC. As protein: CAWSILAGANEQFF.

Notes on this clonotype: A much larger clone lies one base from this, so it may be a read error. The V gene is TRBV20-1, the J gene TRBJ2-1; maybe TRBD2 (6 bases). Germline V gene sequence: CDR1 DFQATT, CDR2 SNEGSKA (reference sequence). The CDR3 contains 15 residues. The V gene lost 6 bases and the J gene lost 6 bases, with 21 bases spanning the gap. This chain's CDR3 is CSARWEEGLSNEQFF. In DNA form, the CDR3 reads TGCAGTGCCAGGTGGGAGGAGGGATTAAGCAATGAGCAGTTCTTC.

This clonotype was seen at least ten times. The V gene is TRBV2, the J gene TRBJ2-4; D might be TRBD1 (7 bases). The V gene's germline CDR1 is SNHLY and CDR2 FYNNEI. The CDR3 is made up of 16 amino acids. The V gene lost 1 base and the J gene lost 10 bases, with 20 bases spanning the gap. CDR3 residues: CASSEEGGATRDIQYF. The DNA for the CDR3 is TGTGCCAGCAGTGAAGAAGGGGGCGCCACGCGGGATATTCAGTACTTC. Full variable domain (outside the CDR3, taken from reference TRBV2 and TRBJ2-4): EPEVTQTPSHQVTQMGQEVILRCVPISNHLYFYWYRQILGQKVEFLVSFYNNEISEKSEIFDDQFSVERPDGSNFTLKIRSTKLEDSAMYFCASSEEGGATRDIQYFGAGTRLSVL.

This clonotype has ten or more counts. The chain uses TRBV20-1 and TRBJ2-3, with a weak D call TRBD1 (6 bases). Germline V lookup: CDR1 DFQATT, CDR2 SNEGSKA (reference sequence). The CDR3 is 14 amino acids. V lost 3 bases and J lost 3, with 13 bases in between. The CDR3 protein is CSARSDQGTDTQYF. The DNA of the CDR3 is TGCAGTGCTAGGTCCGACCAGGGGACAGATACGCAGTATTTT.

The chain couples TRBV9 to TRBJ2-2, with 12 nucleotides matching TRBD1. The J segment lost 7 bases and the V segment lost 0 bases, leaving 7 bases of the junction unmatched. The germline V gene encodes CDR1 SGDLS and CDR2 YYNGEE. The CDR3 has 17 amino acids. CDR3 sequence: CASSVDPGTGGHGELFF. CDR3 bases: TGTGCCAGCAGCGTAGACCCCGGGACAGGGGGCCACGGGGAGCTGTTTTTT.

This clonotype was recorded many times. The chain has TRBV7-3 and TRBJ2-1; a possible D gene is TRBD1 (5 bases). From germline, CDR1 is SGHTA and CDR2 FQGTGA. The V gene lost 5 bases and the J gene lost 12 bases, with 20 bases spanning the gap. There are 14 residues in the CDR3. DNA of the CDR3: TGTGCCAGCAGCCGTTCGAAACAGGAACTTCTGCAGTTCTTC. Its translation is CASSRSKQELLQFF.

This clonotype was detected many times. The chain carries TRBV20-1 and TRBJ1-5, with 7 bases aligning to TRBD1. The ends lost 6 bases at V and 0 bases at J; junction bases unmatched: 2. Germline lookup yields CDR1 DFQATT and CDR2 SNEGSKA (reference sequence). CDR3 length: 13 residues. The CDR3 DNA sequence: TGCAGTGCGGGGACAGATAGCAATCAGCCCCAGCATTTT. Protein: CSAGTDSNQPQHF.

V is TRBV10-2 and J is TRBJ2-7; tentatively, D is TRBD1 or TRBD2 (6 bases each). CDR3 size: 14 residues. From germline, CDR1 is WSHSY and CDR2 SAAADI. Trimming stripped 0 bases from V and 3 bases from J, with 9 bases between. The chain's CDR3 is CASSESGGFYEQYF. The CDR3 nucleotides are TGCGCCAGCAGTGAGTCGGGGGGCTTCTACGAGCAGTACTTC.

The J gene is TRBJ2-7, the V gene TRBV9; 7 bases fit TRBD2. The CDR3 runs to 15 residues. Germline V gives CDR1 SGDLS, CDR2 YYNGEE. J gave up 2 bases and V 0 bases, and 5 bases lay outside the gene matches. CDR3 DNA sequence: TGTGCCAGCAGCGTAGCTAGCGGAGGCCCCTACGAGCAGTACTTC. The encoded protein is CASSVASGGPYEQYF.

At least ten counts were recorded for this clonotype. The chain couples TRBV11-2 to TRBJ2-7; 7 bases line up with TRBD1. Trimming removed 0 bases from V and 2 bases from J; junction bases left unmatched: 1. Germline assignment: CDR1 SGHAT and CDR2 FQNNGV. The CDR3 loop spans 14 amino acids. CDR3 loop: CASSLERGPYEQYF. The CDR3, as DNA: TGTGCCAGCAGCTTAGAGAGGGGGCCCTACGAGCAGTACTTC.

This sequence joins TRBV14 and TRBJ2-3; perhaps TRBD2 as D (6 bases). Germline lookup yields CDR1 SGHDN and CDR2 FVKESK. Trimming cost V 4 bases and J 7 bases, with 15 bases left between them. CDR3 length: 14 residues. The CDR3 loop is CASSPVRGTNTQYF. The DNA of the CDR3 is TGTGCCAGCAGCCCCGTACGCGGGACCAATACGCAGTATTTT.

This clonotype was recorded many times. The chain links TRBV3-1 to TRBJ2-2; 9 bases map to TRBD1. This CDR3 has 14 residues. Germline assignment: CDR1 LGHDT and CDR2 YNNKEL (reference sequence). The junction had 6 bases not matched to a gene; V was cut back by 10 bases and J by 3 bases. DNA of the CDR3: TGTGCCACCCTACAGGGGGCAGACACCGGGGAGCTGTTTTTT. Amino acid sequence: CATLQGADTGELFF. The full variable domain, rest sourced from reference TRBV3-1 and TRBJ2-2, is DTAVSQTPKYLVTQMGNDKSIKCEQNLGHDTMYWYKQDSKKFLKIMFSYNNKELIINETVPNRFSPKSPDKAHLNLHINSLELGDSAVYFCATLQGADTGELFFGEGSRLTVL.

This clonotype was counted ten times or more. The genes are TRBV20-1 and TRBJ2-5; D possibly corresponds to TRBD1 (5 bases). The germline V and J ends were trimmed by 5 bases and 2 bases, with 12 bases remaining between them. CDR3 length equals 13 residues. The V gene's germline CDR1 is DFQATT and CDR2 SNEGSKA (reference sequence). This chain's CDR3 is CSAPRQTQETQYF. CDR3 sequence (DNA): TGCAGTGCTCCCCGACAGACTCAAGAGACCCAGTACTTC.

This clonotype occurred many times. V and J are TRBV19 and TRBJ2-1; unclear D gene. The V end lost 0 bases, the J end lost 12 bases, and 12 bases lay between the germline ends. In germline, CDR1 is LNHDA, CDR2 SQIVND (reference sequence). The CDR3 extends over 13 amino acids. In DNA, the CDR3 is TGTGCCAGTAGTATAGATCCTGAATCTGGGCAGTTCTTC. The encoded protein is CASSIDPESGQFF.

This chain links TRBV5-1 with TRBJ2-1, with 7 positions matching TRBD1. The CDR3 covers 14 residues. CDR1 and CDR2 from the germline V gene are SGHRS and YFSETQ. V lost 4 bases to trimming and J lost 4 bases; unmatched junction nucleotides: 5. The CDR3 DNA reads as TGCGCCAGCAGCGGCGGACAGGCTTACAATGAGCAGTTCTTC. Its protein is CASSGGQAYNEQFF.